Presented here are 13 T cell receptor beta chains from one specimen sequenced in a study of T cell responses to AZD1222 COVID-19 vaccine. The repertoire was sequenced with immunoSEQ multiplex PCR; TCRdb's copy has only in-frame clones and lacks some. The profile shows 87,000 or so clones, about 89% of them singletons. Sequencing was performed on peripheral blood, taken on day 0 of AZD1222 vaccination. All receptors come from an adult in good health.

The CDR3 loop is CASSLAGRNQPQHF. For the CDR3, the DNA is TGCGCCAGCAGCTTGGCGGGGAGGAATCAGCCCCAGCATTTT. This chain uses TRBV5-1 with TRBJ1-5; no reliable D call. In germline, CDR1 is SGHRS, CDR2 YFSETQ. V gave up 0 bases and J gave up 4 bases, with 8 bases separating them. The CDR3 has 14 residues.

The chain employs TRBV15 and TRBJ2-3; no clear D gene. CDR3 length: 12 amino acids. CDR1 LNHNV and CDR2 YYDKDF come from the germline V gene (reference sequence). V lost 1 base, J lost 6 bases, and 5 bases lay in between. The CDR3 region has the DNA TGTGCCACCAGCAGAGGCGAGGATACGCAGTATTTT. It yields the protein CATSRGEDTQYF.

This clone was seen more than once but under ten times. The gene calls are TRBV2 and TRBJ1-4; D gene uncertain. V lost 9 bases and J lost 13, with 27 bases in between. This CDR3 region has 15 residues. CDR1 is SNHLY, CDR2 FYNNEI, per germline. CDR3 bases: TGTGCCAGTGCCGTCCAGGACCCGCGGCTTATAAGACTGTTTTTT. This translates into CASAVQDPRLIRLFF.

This clone was observed a handful of times. The rearrangement links TRBV6-5 to TRBJ1-1; 7 bases fit TRBD1. V lost 2 bases, J lost 1 base, and 4 bases stayed unmatched. The CDR3 extends over 15 amino acids. Germline V lookup: CDR1 MNHEY, CDR2 SVGAGI. Here the CDR3 reads CASSYGTDGNTEAFF. The CDR3 coding sequence is TGTGCCAGCAGTTACGGGACAGATGGGAACACTGAAGCTTTCTTT.

This sequence joins TRBV11-2 and TRBJ2-3; D may be TRBD2 (7 bases). CDR3 size: 15 residues. Germline CDR1 SGHAT, CDR2 FQNNGV. V was pared by 4 bases and J by 0 bases, with 11 bases between. The CDR3 loop reads CASSWGGLSTDTQYF. CDR3 bases: TGTGCCAGCAGCTGGGGGGGCCTTAGCACAGATACGCAGTATTTT.

The chain recombines TRBV7-3 with TRBJ2-2; 8 positions agree with TRBD1. This CDR3 spans 13 amino acids. J gave up 8 bases and V 3 bases, and 2 bases lay outside the gene matches. CDR1 is SGHTA, CDR2 FQGTGA, per germline. The CDR3 reads CASSLDREGELFF. The CDR3 DNA reads as TGTGCCAGCAGCTTGGACAGGGAGGGGGAGCTGTTTTTT.

The chain links TRBV19 to TRBJ1-2, with 8 bases matching TRBD1. The CDR3 is made up of 13 amino acids. Per germline, CDR1 LNHDA and CDR2 SQIVND (reference sequence). J gave up 8 bases and V 4 bases, and 6 bases lay outside the gene matches. CDR3 sequence: CASSKTGDRGYTF. In DNA, the CDR3 is TGTGCCAGTAGTAAGACAGGGGATCGGGGCTACACCTTC.

This clone was picked up a small number of times. Here the CDR3 reads CASSDGDYGYTF. In DNA form, the CDR3 reads TGTGCCAGCAGCGACGGCGACTATGGCTACACCTTC. This rearrangement joins TRBV14 to TRBJ1-2; D not resolved. Germline CDR1 and CDR2: SGHDN and FVKESK. Trimming removed 5 bases from V and 3 bases from J, with 7 bases in between. This CDR3 region has 12 residues.

V and J are TRBV29-1 and TRBJ1-1, with TRBD1 matching 10 bases. This CDR3 spans 14 amino acids. The trim removed 6 bases at V and 4 bases at J, leaving 8 bases unmatched. Per germline, CDR1 SQVTM and CDR2 ANQGSEA. This CDR3 reads CSVRGQGRGTEAFF. The CDR3 DNA follows: TGCAGCGTCCGGGGACAGGGGCGAGGCACTGAAGCTTTCTTT.

The chain has TRBV18 and TRBJ1-5, with D hard to call. Germline V gives CDR1 KGHSH, CDR2 LQKENI. V shed 3 bases and J shed 0 bases, with 9 bases lying between them. The CDR3 runs 15 residues. CDR3 DNA sequence: TGTGCCAGCTCACCTGGACCGTATAGCAATCAGCCCCAGCATTTT. Its protein product is CASSPGPYSNQPQHF.

In this sample, this clone turned up once. The V and J genes are TRBV6-1 and TRBJ2-7; 8 bases match TRBD2. This CDR3 is 15 amino acids long. In germline, CDR1 is MNHNS, CDR2 SASEGT. V trimming: 6 bases; J trimming: 3 bases; junction bases outside the gene matches: 10. Here the CDR3 reads CASRAGLVSFYEQYF. CDR3 nucleotide sequence: TGTGCCAGCAGAGCGGGACTAGTGTCTTTCTACGAGCAGTACTTC.

This chain's CDR3 is CSAFRENLQGHYGYTF. In DNA, the CDR3 is TGCAGCGCCTTTCGTGAGAACCTTCAGGGGCATTATGGCTACACCTTC. V and J are TRBV29-1 and TRBJ1-2, with a tentative D call TRBD1 (6 bases). V was cut by 7 bases and J by 5 bases, with 26 bases left in between. This CDR3 has 16 residues. The germline V gene encodes CDR1 SQVTM and CDR2 ANQGSEA. The full variable domain, with the rest looked up from reference TRBV29-1 and TRBJ1-2, is SAVISQKPSRDICQRGTSLTIQCQVDSQVTMMFWYRQQPGQSLTLIATANQGSEATYESGFVIDKFPISRPNLTFSTLTVSNMSPEDSSIYLCSAFRENLQGHYGYTFGSGTRLTVV.

The chain couples TRBV4-1 to TRBJ2-5, with 10 bases lining up with TRBD2. CDR3 length: 16 residues. CDR1 MGHRA and CDR2 YSYEKL come from the germline V gene. J was trimmed by 2 bases and V by 0 bases; bases with no gene match: 3. The CDR3 here is CASSQDSLAGQETQYF. The CDR3 DNA reads TGCGCCAGCAGCCAAGATTCACTAGCGGGGCAAGAGACCCAGTACTTC.